The T cell receptor beta chain described here comes from a study of neurological immune-mediated disorders. TCRdb re-analysed the 5' RACE reads in MiXCR, keeping a single row per CDR3 protein. The sample consists of roughly 43,000 distinct CDR3 sequences, about 2% of them appearing once. In this sample, this clonotype turned up many times. The V end was cut by 4 bases, the J end by 2 bases, with 10 bases between. The CDR3 consists of 14 residues. This receptor was obtained from a middle-aged woman with multiple sclerosis. The chain links TRBV12-3 or TRBV12-4 to TRBJ2-3; D call uncertain. Sequenced input: PBMCs. DNA for the CDR3: TGTGCCAGCAGTTCTGGGATCAACACAGATACGCAGTATTTT. Protein: CASSSGINTDTQYF.